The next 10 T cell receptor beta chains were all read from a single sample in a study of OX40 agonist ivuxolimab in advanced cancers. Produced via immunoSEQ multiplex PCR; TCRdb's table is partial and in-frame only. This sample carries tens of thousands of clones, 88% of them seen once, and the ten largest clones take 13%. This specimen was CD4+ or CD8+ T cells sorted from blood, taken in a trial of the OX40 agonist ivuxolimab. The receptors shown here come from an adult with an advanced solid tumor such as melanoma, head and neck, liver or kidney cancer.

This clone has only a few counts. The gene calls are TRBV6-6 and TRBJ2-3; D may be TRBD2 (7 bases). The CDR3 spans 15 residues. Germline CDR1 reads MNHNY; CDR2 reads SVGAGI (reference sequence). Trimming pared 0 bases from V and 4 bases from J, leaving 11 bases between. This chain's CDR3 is CASSYSMGGPDTQYF. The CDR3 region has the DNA TGTGCCAGCAGTTACTCGATGGGGGGGCCAGATACGCAGTATTTT.

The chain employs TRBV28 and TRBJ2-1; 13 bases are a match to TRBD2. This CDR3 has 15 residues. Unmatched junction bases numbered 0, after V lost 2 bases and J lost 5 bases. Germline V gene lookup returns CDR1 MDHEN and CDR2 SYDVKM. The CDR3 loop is CASSLGLAGDNEQFF. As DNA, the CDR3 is TGTGCCAGCAGTTTAGGACTAGCGGGAGACAATGAGCAGTTCTTC.

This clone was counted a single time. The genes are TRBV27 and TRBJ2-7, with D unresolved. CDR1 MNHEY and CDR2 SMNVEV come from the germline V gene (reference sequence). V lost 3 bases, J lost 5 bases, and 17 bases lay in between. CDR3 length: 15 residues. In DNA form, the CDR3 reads TGTGCCAGCAGTTTCGGTACCAATCTAGGGAACGAGCAGTACTTC. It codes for CASSFGTNLGNEQYF.

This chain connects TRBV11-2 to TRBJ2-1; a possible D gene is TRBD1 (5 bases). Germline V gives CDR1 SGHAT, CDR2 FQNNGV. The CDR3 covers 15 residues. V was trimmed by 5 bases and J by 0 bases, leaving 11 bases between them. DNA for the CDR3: TGTGCCAGCAGCCAGGACACCAGCTCCTACAATGAGCAGTTCTTC. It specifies CASSQDTSSYNEQFF.

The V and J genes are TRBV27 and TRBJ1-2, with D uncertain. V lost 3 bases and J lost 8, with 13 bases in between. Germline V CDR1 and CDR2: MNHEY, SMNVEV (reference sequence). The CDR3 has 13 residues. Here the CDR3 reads CASSFPSGWGYTF. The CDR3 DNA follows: TGTGCCAGCAGTTTTCCGTCAGGTTGGGGCTACACCTTC.

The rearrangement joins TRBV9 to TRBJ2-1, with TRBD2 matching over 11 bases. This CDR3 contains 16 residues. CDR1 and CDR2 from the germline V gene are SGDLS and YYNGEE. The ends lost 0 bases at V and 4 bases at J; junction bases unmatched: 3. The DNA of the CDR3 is TGTGCCAGCAGCGTAGGGGGACTAGCGGTGTACAATGAGCAGTTCTTC. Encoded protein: CASSVGGLAVYNEQFF.

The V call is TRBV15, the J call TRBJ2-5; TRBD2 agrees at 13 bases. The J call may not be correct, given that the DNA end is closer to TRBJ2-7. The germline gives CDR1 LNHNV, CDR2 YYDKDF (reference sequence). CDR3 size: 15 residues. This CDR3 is CATSTGTSGMYEQYF. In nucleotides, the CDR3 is TGTGCCACCAGCACCGGGACTAGCGGGATGTACGAGCAGTACTTC.

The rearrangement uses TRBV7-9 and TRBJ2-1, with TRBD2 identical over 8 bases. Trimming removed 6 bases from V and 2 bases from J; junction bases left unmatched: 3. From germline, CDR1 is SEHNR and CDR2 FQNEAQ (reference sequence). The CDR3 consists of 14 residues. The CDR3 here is CASRAGGPYNEQFF. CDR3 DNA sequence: TGTGCCAGCAGGGCGGGGGGCCCCTACAATGAGCAGTTCTTC.

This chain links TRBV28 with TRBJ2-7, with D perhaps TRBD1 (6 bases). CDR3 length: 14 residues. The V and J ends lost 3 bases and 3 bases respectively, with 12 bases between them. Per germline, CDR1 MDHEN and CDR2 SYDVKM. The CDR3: CASSFRLQGYEQYF. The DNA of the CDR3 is TGTGCCAGCAGTTTCCGCCTACAGGGCTACGAGCAGTACTTC.

CDR3 sequence: CASSPVNTYEQYF. The CDR3 region has the DNA TGTGCCAGCAGCCCGGTCAATACCTACGAGCAGTACTTC. The V call is TRBV7-9, the J call TRBJ2-7, with D uncertain. Germline CDR1 reads SEHNR; CDR2 reads FQNEAQ (reference sequence). V was shortened by 5 bases and J by 2 bases, with 10 bases between the two germline ends. The CDR3 length is 13 residues.